These 22 T cell receptor beta chains came from one sample sequenced in a study of blood T cell repertoires in COVID-19. Profiled with immunoSEQ multiplex PCR; TCRdb holds only in-frame clones, not every one. The data hold roughly 500,000 clones, with around nine tenths observed a single time. Sequencing used PBMCs or T cells enriched from blood (not recorded which). Receptor source: a woman aged 55-70 years who had recovered from COVID-19.

V and J are TRBV7-2 and TRBJ1-6, with 7 bases fitting TRBD1. CDR1 and CDR2 (germline): SGHTA, FQGNSA. This CDR3 is 15 amino acids long. V was pared by 5 bases and J by 4 bases, with 5 bases of the junction left unmatched. As DNA, the CDR3 is TGTGCCAGCAGCACCGAGACAGGGTATAATTCACCCCTCCACTTT. This translates into CASSTETGYNSPLHF.

This chain joins TRBV5-1 and TRBJ1-1; possible D gene TRBD1, 5 bases. The CDR3 runs to 14 residues. CDR1 and CDR2 from the germline V gene are SGHRS and YFSETQ. V was shortened by 2 bases and J by 1 base, with 9 bases between the two germline ends. The CDR3 spells CASSLQVPNTEAFF. The CDR3 DNA reads as TGCGCCAGCAGCTTACAGGTCCCGAACACTGAAGCTTTCTTT.

The V call is TRBV4-2, the J call TRBJ2-3; D is uncertain. V lost 0 bases and J 7 bases, leaving 11 bases between the germline ends. From germline, CDR1 is LGHNA and CDR2 YNFKEQ. The CDR3 is 14 residues long. Here the CDR3 reads CASSQDLGLYTQYF. CDR3 sequence (DNA): TGTGCCAGCAGCCAAGATCTCGGTCTATATACGCAGTATTTT.

The genes are TRBV2 and TRBJ1-2, with 10 bases lining up with TRBD1. Germline lookup yields CDR1 SNHLY and CDR2 FYNNEI. The CDR3 has 13 residues. V gave up 7 bases and J gave up 8 bases; unmatched junction bases: 7. In DNA form, the CDR3 reads TGTGCCAGCATCAAGGACAGGGGGGGCGGCTACACCTTC. It specifies CASIKDRGGGYTF. Drawing the rest from reference TRBV2 and TRBJ1-2, the complete variable domain is EPEVTQTPSHQVTQMGQEVILRCVPISNHLYFYWYRQILGQKVEFLVSFYNNEISEKSEIFDDQFSVERPDGSNFTLKIRSTKLEDSAMYFCASIKDRGGGYTFGSGTRLTVV.

The V call is TRBV3-1 (or the pseudogene TRBV3-2), the J call TRBJ1-2, with D unresolved. This CDR3 comprises 15 residues. The germline CDR1 and CDR2 sequences are LGHDT and YNNKEL (reference sequence). Trimming shortened V by 5 bases and J by 2 bases, and 15 bases separated the two germline ends. The CDR3 region is CASSSHTGGNYGYTF. CDR3 DNA sequence: TGTGCCAGCAGCTCACACACCGGCGGGAACTATGGCTACACCTTC.

This chain connects TRBV13 to TRBJ1-2; 10 bases are a match to TRBD1. Germline CDR1 PRHDT, CDR2 FYEKMQ (reference sequence). The ends lost 2 bases at V and 4 bases at J; junction bases unmatched: 1. This CDR3 has 14 residues. This chain's CDR3 is CASSLRTGGYGYTF. Here the CDR3 DNA reads TGTGCCAGCAGCTTAAGGACAGGGGGCTATGGCTACACCTTC.

The rearrangement links TRBV3-1 (or the pseudogene TRBV3-2) to TRBJ1-1, with a tentative D call TRBD1 (6 bases). CDR1 is LGHDT, CDR2 YNNKEL, per germline (reference sequence). V lost 3 bases, J lost 11 bases, and 16 bases lay in between. CDR3 length: 13 amino acids. The CDR3 sequence: CASSHGIKTGAFF. DNA of the CDR3: TGTGCCAGCAGCCACGGGATAAAAACAGGGGCTTTCTTT.

This clone has only one observation. The CDR3 DNA reads TGTGCCAGCAGCTTTATGGGGGCTGACCACAATGAGCAGTTCTTC. Its translation is CASSFMGADHNEQFF. V usage is TRBV5-4 and J usage is TRBJ2-1; D possibly corresponds to TRBD1 (6 bases). Germline-derived CDR1 and CDR2 are SGHNT and YYREEE (reference sequence). Trimming left V 2 bases short and J 5 bases short, with 14 bases between. The CDR3 runs 15 residues.

The chain employs TRBV7-2 and TRBJ2-2; D gene ambiguous. The CDR3 has 13 amino acids. The germline V and J ends were trimmed by 0 bases and 7 bases, with 6 bases remaining between them. Germline V gives CDR1 SGHTA, CDR2 FQGNSA. CDR3 coding DNA: TGTGCCAGCAGCTTAGCTTCCGTCGGGGAGCTGTTTTTT. Amino acid sequence: CASSLASVGELFF.

The J gene is TRBJ1-2, the V gene TRBV6-5; TRBD1 aligns across 10 bases. The V gene end was trimmed by 8 bases and the J gene end by 5 bases; junction bases not matched to a gene: 11. The CDR3 totals 15 residues. Germline V gene lookup returns CDR1 MNHEY and CDR2 SVGAGI. Written as DNA, the CDR3 is TGTGCCAGCCTGGGACAGGGGTTCTCCATTTATGGCTACACCTTC. It encodes CASLGQGFSIYGYTF.

The chain has TRBV10-1 and TRBJ2-7; D is unclear. V dropped 5 bases and J dropped 2 bases, with 4 bases sitting between them. The CDR3 extends over 11 amino acids. Germline V gives CDR1 WNHNN, CDR2 SYGVQD (reference sequence). The CDR3 region is CASSSTYEQYF. In DNA form, the CDR3 reads TGCGCCAGCAGTTCTACCTACGAGCAGTACTTC.

Only a few counts were recorded for this clone. J is TRBJ1-3 and V is TRBV6-5; D not certain. V lost 10 bases and J 1 base, leaving 8 bases between the germline ends. This CDR3 spans 12 amino acids. Per the germline V gene, CDR1 is MNHEY and CDR2 is SVGAGI. CDR3 region: CAIELSGNTIYF. The CDR3 DNA sequence: TGTGCCATCGAACTATCTGGAAACACCATATATTTT.

This chain uses TRBV2 with TRBJ1-6, with 7 bases fitting TRBD1. Germline CDR1 and CDR2: SNHLY and FYNNEI. This CDR3 region has 16 residues. The V segment lost 5 bases and the J segment 7 bases; nucleotides outside the gene matches: 11. The CDR3, as DNA: TGTGCCAGCAGTTCCGGGACAGCCAACGGGAATTCACCCCTCCACTTT. Encoded protein: CASSSGTANGNSPLHF.

V and J are TRBV5-5 and TRBJ1-2; TRBD1 is a possible D gene (5 bases). The CDR3 runs 14 residues. Germline V gene data show CDR1 as SGHKS and CDR2 as YYEKEE (reference sequence). V lost 1 base, J lost 4 bases, and 11 bases lay in between. The CDR3 reads CASSLLREFYGYTF. CDR3 in DNA: TGTGCCAGCAGCTTGCTCAGGGAATTCTATGGCTACACCTTC.

The chain couples TRBV2 to TRBJ2-1; D possibly corresponds to TRBD2 (5 bases). This CDR3 region has 14 residues. Germline V lookup: CDR1 SNHLY, CDR2 FYNNEI. With 8 bases removed from V and 0 bases from J, the gap between germline ends came to 11 bases. The CDR3 protein is CASGRASSYNEQFF. The CDR3 coding sequence is TGTGCCAGCGGGCGGGCCAGCTCCTACAATGAGCAGTTCTTC.

This clone was seen only once. The gene calls are TRBV3-1 (or the pseudogene TRBV3-2) and TRBJ2-7; 7 bases agree with TRBD1. J gave up 4 bases and V 5 bases, and 11 bases lay outside the gene matches. Germline CDR1 is LGHDT and CDR2 is YNNKEL (reference sequence). The CDR3 length is 15 residues. This CDR3 reads CASSSGTDPLYEQYV. For the CDR3, the DNA is TGTGCCAGCAGCAGTGGGACAGATCCACTTTACGAGCAGTACGTC.

The CDR3 coding sequence is TGTGCCAGCAGCTTTTCCGGACAGGGCCAATGGTATGGCTACACCTTC. This gives the protein CASSFSGQGQWYGYTF. The chain joins TRBV7-2 to TRBJ1-2, with 8 positions matching TRBD1. The CDR3 is 16 residues long. The V segment lost 3 bases and the J segment 5 bases; nucleotides outside the gene matches: 11. CDR1 is SGHTA, CDR2 FQGNSA, per germline.

The chain uses TRBV5-1 and TRBJ1-2; no clear D. From germline, CDR1 is SGHRS and CDR2 YFSETQ. Trimming took 0 bases from V and 2 from J, leaving 8 bases between them. CDR3 size: 14 residues. The DNA of the CDR3 is TGCGCCAGCAGCTTGGACTGGGCCAACTATGGCTACACCTTC. Translated: CASSLDWANYGYTF.

The CDR3 DNA reads as TGTGCCAGCAGCGTACACAATTCACCCCTCCACTTT. This sequence encodes CASSVHNSPLHF. The chain uses TRBV7-9 and TRBJ1-6; no clear D gene. Trimming shortened V by 5 bases and J by 7 bases, and 6 bases separated the two germline ends. Germline CDR1 reads SEHNR; CDR2 reads FQNEAQ (reference sequence). The CDR3 runs 12 residues.

CDR3 amino acids: CATSDSGQGANGYTF. The CDR3 DNA is TGTGCCACCAGTGATTCAGGACAGGGCGCTAATGGCTACACCTTC. V and J are TRBV24-1 and TRBJ1-2; 8 nucleotides line up with TRBD1. V was pared by 2 bases and J by 6 bases, with 7 bases of the junction left unmatched. From germline, CDR1 is KGHDR and CDR2 SFDVKD. The CDR3 contains 15 residues.

The CDR3 sequence is CASSDQDPGTGREQFF. The CDR3 DNA is TGTGCCAGCAGTGATCAGGATCCGGGGACAGGGAGGGAGCAGTTCTTC. The genes are TRBV2 and TRBJ2-1; TRBD1 matches 9 bases. Germline-derived CDR1 and CDR2 are SNHLY and FYNNEI. The CDR3 contains 16 residues. V shed 3 bases, J shed 10 bases, and the junction held 13 bases outside the gene matches.

The chain carries TRBV19 and TRBJ1-1; 9 bases are shared with TRBD1. The CDR3 is 13 amino acids. With V trimmed by 8 bases and J by 6 bases, 7 bases remained unmatched. The germline gives CDR1 LNHDA, CDR2 SQIVND (reference sequence). CDR3 loop: CASRGQGPAEAFF. The CDR3 region has the DNA TGTGCCAGTCGGGGACAGGGACCGGCTGAAGCTTTCTTT.